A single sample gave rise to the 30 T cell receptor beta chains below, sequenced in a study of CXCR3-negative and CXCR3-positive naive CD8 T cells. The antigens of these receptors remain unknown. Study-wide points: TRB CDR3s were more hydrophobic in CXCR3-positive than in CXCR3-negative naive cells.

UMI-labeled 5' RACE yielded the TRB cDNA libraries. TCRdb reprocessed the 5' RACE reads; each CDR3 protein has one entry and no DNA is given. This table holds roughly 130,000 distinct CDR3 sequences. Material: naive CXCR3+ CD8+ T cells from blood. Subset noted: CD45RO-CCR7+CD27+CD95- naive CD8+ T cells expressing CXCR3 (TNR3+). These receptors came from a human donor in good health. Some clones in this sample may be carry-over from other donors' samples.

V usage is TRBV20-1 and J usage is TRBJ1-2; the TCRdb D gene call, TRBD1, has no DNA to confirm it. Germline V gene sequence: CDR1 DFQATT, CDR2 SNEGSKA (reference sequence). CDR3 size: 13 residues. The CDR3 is CSATSRDTYGYTF.

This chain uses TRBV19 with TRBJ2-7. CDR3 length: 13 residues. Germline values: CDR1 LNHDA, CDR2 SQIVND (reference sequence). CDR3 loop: CASSSDGAYEQYF.

This CDR3 reads CASSPERNSYEQYF. The chain is built from TRBV6-1 and TRBJ2-7. CDR3 length: 14 residues. Looked up from germline, CDR1 is MNHNS and CDR2 is SASEGT.

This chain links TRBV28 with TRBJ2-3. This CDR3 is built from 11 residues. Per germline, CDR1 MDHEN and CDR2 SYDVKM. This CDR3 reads CASGYTDTQYF.

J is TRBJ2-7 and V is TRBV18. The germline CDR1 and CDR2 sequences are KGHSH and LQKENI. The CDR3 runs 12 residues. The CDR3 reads CVSSPMGHEQYF.

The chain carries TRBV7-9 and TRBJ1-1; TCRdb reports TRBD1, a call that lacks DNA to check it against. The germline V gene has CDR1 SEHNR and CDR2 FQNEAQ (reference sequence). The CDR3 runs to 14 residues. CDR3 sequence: CASSPNRGYTEAFF.

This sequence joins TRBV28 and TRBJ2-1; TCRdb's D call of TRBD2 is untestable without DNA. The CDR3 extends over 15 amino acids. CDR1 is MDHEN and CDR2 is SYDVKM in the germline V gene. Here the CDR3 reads CASRAPGTDYNEQFF.

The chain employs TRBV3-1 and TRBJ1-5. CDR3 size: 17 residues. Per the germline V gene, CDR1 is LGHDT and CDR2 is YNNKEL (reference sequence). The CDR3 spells CASSQISRITRNQPQHF.

The chain's CDR3 is CASSNTGARNYGYTF. This chain uses TRBV5-1 with TRBJ1-2; absent DNA, TCRdb's TRBD1 call cannot be checked. The V gene's germline CDR1 is SGHRS and CDR2 YFSETQ. The CDR3 is made up of 15 amino acids.

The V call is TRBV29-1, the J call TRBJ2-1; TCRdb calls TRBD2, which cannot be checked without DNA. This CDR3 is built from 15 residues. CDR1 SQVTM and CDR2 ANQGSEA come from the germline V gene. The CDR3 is CSGRPIAGEGGEQFF.

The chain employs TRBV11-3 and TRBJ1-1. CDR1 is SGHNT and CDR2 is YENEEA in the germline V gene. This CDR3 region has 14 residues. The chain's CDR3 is CASSLLGGDTEAFF.

CDR3: CASSRFTGENTEAFF. The chain couples TRBV5-1 to TRBJ1-1; there is no DNA to check the TCRdb D call of TRBD1. Germline V lookup: CDR1 SGHRS, CDR2 YFSETQ. This CDR3 has 15 amino acids.

This chain's CDR3 is CASSSQGGGSSYEQYF. The chain employs TRBV12-3 or TRBV12-4 and TRBJ2-7; there is no DNA to check the TCRdb D call of TRBD1. The CDR3 is 16 residues long.

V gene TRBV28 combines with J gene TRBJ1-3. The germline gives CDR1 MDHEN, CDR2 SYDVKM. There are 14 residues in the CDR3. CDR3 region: CASRRRGDGNTIYF.

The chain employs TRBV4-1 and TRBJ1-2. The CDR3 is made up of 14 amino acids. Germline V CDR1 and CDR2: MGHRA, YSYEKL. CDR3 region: CASSQDEGPYGYTF.

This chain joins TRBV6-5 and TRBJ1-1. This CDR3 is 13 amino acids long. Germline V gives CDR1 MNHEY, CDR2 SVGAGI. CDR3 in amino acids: CASSYGYNTEAFF.

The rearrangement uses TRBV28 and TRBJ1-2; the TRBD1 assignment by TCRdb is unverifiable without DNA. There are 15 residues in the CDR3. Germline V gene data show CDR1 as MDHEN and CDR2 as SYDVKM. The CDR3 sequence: CASSSYQGPHYGYTF.

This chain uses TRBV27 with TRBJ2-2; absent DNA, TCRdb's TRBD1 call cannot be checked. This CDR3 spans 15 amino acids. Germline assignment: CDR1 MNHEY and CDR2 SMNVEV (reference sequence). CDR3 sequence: CASSLWQGNTGELFF.

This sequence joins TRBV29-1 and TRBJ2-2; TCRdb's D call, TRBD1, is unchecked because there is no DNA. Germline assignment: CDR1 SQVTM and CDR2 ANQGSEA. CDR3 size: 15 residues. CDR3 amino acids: CSVEPGAANTGELFF.

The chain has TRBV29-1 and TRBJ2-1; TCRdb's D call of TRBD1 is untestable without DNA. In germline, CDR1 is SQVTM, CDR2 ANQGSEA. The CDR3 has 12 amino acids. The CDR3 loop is CSVVSGIDEQFF.

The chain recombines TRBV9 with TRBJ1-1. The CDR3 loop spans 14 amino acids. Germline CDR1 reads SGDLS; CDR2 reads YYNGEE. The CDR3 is CASSSTAANTEAFF.

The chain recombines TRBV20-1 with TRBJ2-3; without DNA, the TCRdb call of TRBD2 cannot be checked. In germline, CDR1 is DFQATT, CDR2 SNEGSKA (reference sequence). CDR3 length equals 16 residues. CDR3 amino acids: CSAPYGLADNTDTQYF.

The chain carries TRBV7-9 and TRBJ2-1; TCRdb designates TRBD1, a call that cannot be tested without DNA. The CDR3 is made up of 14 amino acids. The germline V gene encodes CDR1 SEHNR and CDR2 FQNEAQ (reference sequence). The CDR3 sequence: CASISRGAYNEQFF.

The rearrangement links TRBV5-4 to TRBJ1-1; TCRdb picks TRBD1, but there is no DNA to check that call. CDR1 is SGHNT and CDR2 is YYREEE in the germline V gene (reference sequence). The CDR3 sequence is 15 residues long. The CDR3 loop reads CASSRGPLRDTEAFF.

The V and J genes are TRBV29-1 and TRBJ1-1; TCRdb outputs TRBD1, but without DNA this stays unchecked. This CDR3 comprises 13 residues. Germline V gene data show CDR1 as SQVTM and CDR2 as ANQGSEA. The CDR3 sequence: CSVEGGLGTEAFF.

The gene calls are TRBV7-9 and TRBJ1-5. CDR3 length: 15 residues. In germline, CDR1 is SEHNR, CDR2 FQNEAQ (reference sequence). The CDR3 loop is CASSLSGSSNQPQHF.

This chain's CDR3 is CASKTGPSYEQYF. The chain is built from TRBV6-5 and TRBJ2-7; without DNA, the TCRdb call of TRBD1 cannot be checked. The CDR3 covers 13 residues. CDR1 and CDR2 (germline): MNHEY, SVGAGI.

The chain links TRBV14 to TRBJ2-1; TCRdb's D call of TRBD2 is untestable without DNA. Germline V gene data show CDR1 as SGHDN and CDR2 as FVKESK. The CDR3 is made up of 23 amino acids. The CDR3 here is CASRASGRTPQGLAGGSYNEQFF.

This chain's CDR3 is CSARVPSGRAIEQFF. This sequence joins TRBV20-1 and TRBJ2-1; lacking DNA, the TRBD2 call made by TCRdb goes unchecked. CDR3 length equals 15 residues. Germline CDR1 reads DFQATT; CDR2 reads SNEGSKA (reference sequence).

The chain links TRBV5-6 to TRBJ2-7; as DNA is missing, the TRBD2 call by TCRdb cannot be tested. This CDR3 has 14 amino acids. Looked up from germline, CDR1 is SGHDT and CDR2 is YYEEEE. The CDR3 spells CASSWRISAYEQYF. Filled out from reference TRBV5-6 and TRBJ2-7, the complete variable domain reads DAGVTQSPTHLIKTRGQQVTLRCSPKSGHDTVSWYQQALGQGPQFIFQYYEEEERQRGNFPDRFSGHQFPNYSSELNVNALLLGDSALYLCASSWRISAYEQYFGPGTRLTVT.